What follows are 30 T cell receptor beta chains derived from one specimen sequenced in a study of control samples from healthy donors and cancer patients. Libraries were prepared by immunoSEQ multiplex PCR; TCRdb keeps only in-frame clonotypes and omits some of them. Of roughly 130,000 clones listed, 90% are singletons. Sequenced sample: blood. These receptors were collected from a man between 18 and 35 years old in good health.

The rearrangement uses TRBV10-3 and TRBJ2-3; no clear D. The germline CDR1 and CDR2 sequences are ENHRY and SYGVKD. V dropped 7 bases and J dropped 3 bases, with 14 bases sitting between them. The CDR3 contains 14 residues. The CDR3 coding sequence is TGTGCCATCAAACCGGGCCTAGAGACAGATACGCAGTATTTT. Translating it yields CAIKPGLETDTQYF.

The V and J genes are TRBV6-5 and TRBJ2-1; 8 bases line up with TRBD2. The CDR3 has 16 amino acids. Germline V gene sequence: CDR1 MNHEY, CDR2 SVGAGI. The V and J ends lost 0 bases and 4 bases, in that order; junction bases with no gene match: 5. As DNA, the CDR3 is TGTGCCAGCAGTTACTCCCTCGGGGGGGCGTACAATGAGCAGTTCTTC. The encoded protein is CASSYSLGGAYNEQFF.

The gene calls are TRBV9 and TRBJ2-7, with D perhaps TRBD1 (6 bases). The length of the CDR3 is 14 residues. Per the germline V gene, CDR1 is SGDLS and CDR2 is YYNGEE. The germline V and J ends were trimmed by 4 bases and 4 bases, with 15 bases remaining between them. The CDR3 sequence: CASSYDRSGYEQYF. The CDR3 DNA reads as TGTGCCAGCAGCTACGACAGGTCGGGTTACGAGCAGTACTTC.

The rearrangement uses TRBV10-3 and TRBJ2-1; 12 bases fit TRBD2. Per germline, CDR1 ENHRY and CDR2 SYGVKD. The CDR3 consists of 17 residues. V lost 2 bases and J lost 5; bases outside the gene matches: 7. CDR3 bases: TGTGCCATCAGTGAGCCTCTAGCGGGAGGGGATCACAATGAGCAGTTCTTC. Protein: CAISEPLAGGDHNEQFF.

This chain uses TRBV4-3 with TRBJ1-2; D not resolved. The CDR3 runs to 15 residues. Trimming stripped 0 bases from V and 3 bases from J, with 11 bases between. The V gene's germline CDR1 is LGHNA and CDR2 YSLEER. CDR3 in amino acids: CASSQERSYDYGYTF. For the CDR3, the DNA is TGCGCCAGCAGCCAAGAAAGGTCCTACGACTATGGCTACACCTTC.

The table lists this clone with a count of one. This chain connects TRBV7-6 to TRBJ2-7; TRBD2 is a possible D gene (5 bases). Trimming pared 1 base from V and 7 bases from J, leaving 17 bases between. This CDR3 contains 15 residues. Germline CDR1 SGHVS, CDR2 FNYEAQ. The DNA for the CDR3 is TGTGCCAGCAGCTTAGTGGAGGTGGGAGTACAGGAGCAGTACGTC. Encoded protein: CASSLVEVGVQEQYV.

The rearrangement joins TRBV6-1 to TRBJ2-7, with no clear D. The V and J ends lost 2 bases and 2 bases respectively, with 7 bases between them. Germline V CDR1 and CDR2: MNHNS, SASEGT. This CDR3 region has 13 residues. This CDR3 reads CASSELVAYEQYV. CDR3 sequence (DNA): TGTGCCAGCAGTGAATTGGTAGCCTACGAGCAGTACGTC.

This chain joins TRBV10-1 and TRBJ2-1; 9 bases agree with TRBD2. Unmatched junction bases numbered 13, after V lost 1 base and J lost 9 bases. Per the germline V gene, CDR1 is WNHNN and CDR2 is SYGVQD (reference sequence). The CDR3 runs 17 residues. The DNA of the CDR3 is TGCGCCAGCAGTGAGTGGGGACTAGCTACGGGCGAGGGTGAGCAGTTCTTC. Translation gives CASSEWGLATGEGEQFF.

The chain carries TRBV19 and TRBJ1-1; D not resolved. The CDR3 is 14 residues long. V was trimmed by 2 bases and J by 1 base, leaving 8 bases between them. CDR1 LNHDA and CDR2 SQIVND come from the germline V gene (reference sequence). Written as DNA, the CDR3 is TGTGCCAGTAGTATATACGGGTGGAACACTGAAGCTTTCTTT. It yields the protein CASSIYGWNTEAFF.

J is TRBJ2-7 and V is TRBV5-4; a possible D gene is TRBD1 (5 bases). Trimming stripped 0 bases from V and 4 bases from J, with 11 bases between. The germline gives CDR1 SGHNT, CDR2 YYREEE (reference sequence). The CDR3 spans 14 residues. In DNA, the CDR3 is TGTGCCAGCAGCTTGGCCGGTTCAGGGTACGAGCAGTACGTC. The encoded protein is CASSLAGSGYEQYV.

The rearrangement uses TRBV12-5 and TRBJ2-1; possible D gene TRBD2, 6 bases. CDR1 and CDR2 from the germline V gene are LGHNT and FRNRAP. V lost 7 bases and J lost 3, with 16 bases in between. The CDR3 has 15 residues. Here the CDR3 DNA reads TGTGCTAGTGCCCGGGGAGGACTTCTCTACAATGAGCAGTTCTTC. Translation gives CASARGGLLYNEQFF.

The chain combines TRBV30 with TRBJ2-2, with D unclear. CDR3 length: 13 residues. Per the germline V gene, CDR1 is GTSNPN and CDR2 is SVGIG (reference sequence). The germline V and J ends were trimmed by 4 bases and 5 bases, with 11 bases remaining between them. The CDR3 loop is CAWTALRTGELFF. The CDR3 DNA follows: TGTGCCTGGACCGCCTTGAGGACCGGGGAGCTGTTTTTT.

This clone has just one count. The V call is TRBV2, the J call TRBJ1-6; D not certain. There are 14 residues in the CDR3. The germline V and J ends were trimmed by 3 bases and 10 bases, with 13 bases remaining between them. Germline V gene sequence: CDR1 SNHLY, CDR2 FYNNEI. CDR3 loop: CASSDTGSWSPLHF. The DNA for the CDR3 is TGTGCCAGCAGTGATACGGGGAGTTGGTCACCCCTCCACTTT.

The CDR3 region is CAWGQTSYGELFF. Written as DNA, the CDR3 is TGTGCCTGGGGACAGACCTCCTACGGGGAGCTGTTTTTT. The chain joins TRBV30 to TRBJ2-2; a weak D match, TRBD1 (6 bases). Trimming took off 5 bases at V and 7 bases at J, with 14 bases between the two ends. Germline assignment: CDR1 GTSNPN and CDR2 SVGIG (reference sequence). CDR3 length: 13 amino acids.

The chain joins TRBV24-1 to TRBJ2-3; no firm D call. Trimming took off 0 bases at V and 4 bases at J, with 10 bases between the two ends. The CDR3 length is 15 residues. CDR1 and CDR2 (germline): KGHDR, SFDVKD. Here the CDR3 reads CATSDLQPGSDTQYF. The DNA of the CDR3 is TGTGCCACCAGTGATTTGCAACCGGGTTCAGATACGCAGTATTTT.

The genes are TRBV15 and TRBJ2-5; D is possibly TRBD1 (6 bases). With 0 bases removed from V and 5 bases from J, the gap between germline ends came to 13 bases. Germline CDR1 and CDR2: LNHNV and YYDKDF (reference sequence). The CDR3 is made up of 15 amino acids. The CDR3 region is CATSRDRGAGETQYF. The CDR3 DNA reads TGTGCCACCAGCAGAGACAGGGGAGCTGGTGAGACCCAGTACTTC. The entire variable domain, with the rest obtained from reference TRBV15 and TRBJ2-5, is as follows: DAMVIQNPRYQVTQFGKPVTLSCSQTLNHNVMYWYQQKSSQAPKLLFHYYDKDFNNEADTPDNFQSRRPNTSFCFLDIRSPGLGDTAMYLCATSRDRGAGETQYFGPGTRLLVL.

CDR3 sequence: CASSLALAGRNEQYF. The DNA of the CDR3 is TGTGCCAGCAGCTTGGCTCTAGCGGGGAGGAACGAGCAGTACTTC. The chain employs TRBV5-6 and TRBJ2-7, with 9 nucleotides matching TRBD2. J gave up 5 bases and V 0 bases, and 6 bases lay outside the gene matches. This CDR3 spans 15 amino acids. Germline V gives CDR1 SGHDT, CDR2 YYEEEE.

This chain uses TRBV4-1 with TRBJ2-2, with D possibly matching TRBD2 (5 bases). The V end was cut by 5 bases, the J end by 1 base, with 8 bases between. There are 14 residues in the CDR3. Germline CDR1 MGHRA, CDR2 YSYEKL. The CDR3 DNA reads TGCGCCAGCAGCTCACTAGAGAACACCGGGGAGCTGTTTTTT. Its protein product is CASSSLENTGELFF.

The V call is TRBV7-6, the J call TRBJ2-7, with D perhaps TRBD1 or TRBD2 (5 bases each). Per germline, CDR1 SGHVS and CDR2 FNYEAQ. Trimming cost V 1 base and J 4 bases, with 14 bases left between them. The CDR3 consists of 15 residues. CDR3 protein: CASSLVGSGSYEQYF. DNA of the CDR3: TGTGCCAGCAGCTTAGTGGGTTCAGGGAGTTACGAGCAGTACTTC.

V is TRBV7-9 and J is TRBJ2-7; D gene ambiguous. Trimming removed 1 base at V and 4 bases at J, with 14 bases between. Germline CDR1 reads SEHNR; CDR2 reads FQNEAQ (reference sequence). The length of the CDR3 is 15 residues. CDR3 protein: CASSLGAANLYEQYV. The CDR3 region has the DNA TGTGCCAGCAGCTTAGGGGCTGCGAACCTTTACGAGCAGTACGTC.

The J gene is TRBJ1-6, the V gene TRBV19; D may be TRBD1 (6 bases). This CDR3 is built from 18 residues. CDR1 and CDR2 (germline): LNHDA, SQIVND (reference sequence). Trimming left V 5 bases short and J 7 bases short, with 24 bases between. The DNA of the CDR3 is TGTGCCAGTAGTCTCTCCCCGCGGGGGCGATCGTACAATTCACCCCTCCACTTT. The encoded protein is CASSLSPRGRSYNSPLHF.

The rearrangement links TRBV4-1 to TRBJ2-6; the D gene is possibly TRBD2 (6 bases). Germline assignment: CDR1 MGHRA and CDR2 YSYEKL. The V and J ends lost 0 bases and 1 base respectively, with 7 bases between them. The CDR3 extends over 16 amino acids. The CDR3 nucleotides are TGCGCCAGCAGCCAAGAGGCGGGGTCTGGGGCCAACGTCCTGACTTTC. Its protein is CASSQEAGSGANVLTF.

This clone occurred a few times. This chain links TRBV9 with TRBJ2-1; 8 bases match TRBD2. Germline V gives CDR1 SGDLS, CDR2 YYNGEE. The CDR3 has 16 residues. With 1 base clipped from V and 7 bases from J, the junction kept 10 bases outside the gene matches. The CDR3 loop is CASSVLGTSVSNEQFF. As DNA, the CDR3 is TGTGCCAGCAGCGTACTTGGGACTAGTGTCAGTAATGAGCAGTTCTTC.

In its sample, this clone was seen a few times. This chain joins TRBV12-3 or TRBV12-4 and TRBJ2-3; D is ambiguous. Trimming removed 3 bases from V and 4 bases from J, with 5 bases in between. The CDR3 contains 12 residues. In DNA form, the CDR3 reads TGTGCCAGCAGTTTTCAGCCAGATACGCAGTATTTT. Residues: CASSFQPDTQYF.

V gene TRBV3-1 (or the pseudogene TRBV3-2) combines with J gene TRBJ2-3; tentatively, D is TRBD1 (6 bases). The V end was cut by 5 bases, the J end by 2 bases, with 17 bases between. The CDR3 has 16 residues. CDR1 is LGHDT, CDR2 YNNKEL, per germline (reference sequence). CDR3 sequence reads: CASSNLFQGITDTQYF. Written as DNA, the CDR3 is TGTGCCAGCAGCAACTTATTCCAGGGGATCACAGATACGCAGTATTTT.

This clone was detected once. The chain combines TRBV27 with TRBJ1-1; 8 nucleotides match TRBD1. The CDR3 has 16 residues. J was trimmed by 6 bases and V by 4 bases; bases with no gene match: 13. The germline CDR1 and CDR2 sequences are MNHEY and SMNVEV (reference sequence). CDR3 DNA: TGTGCCAGCAGTTCCCCAAACTACAGGGGGATGGCTGAAGCTTTCTTT. It specifies CASSSPNYRGMAEAFF.

This clone occurred once. The CDR3 DNA follows: TGTGCCACCAGTGAAGCCGTTGGACAGGCGGCAAACATTCAGTACTTC. This gives the protein CATSEAVGQAANIQYF. The chain has TRBV24-1 and TRBJ2-4; 7 bases map to TRBD1. V trimming: 4 bases; J trimming: 6 bases; junction bases outside the gene matches: 11. Germline assignment: CDR1 KGHDR and CDR2 SFDVKD. The CDR3 length is 16 residues.

The rearrangement links TRBV29-1 to TRBJ2-2, with D unresolved. Germline loops: CDR1 SQVTM, CDR2 ANQGSEA. This CDR3 is built from 13 residues. Trimming stripped 2 bases from V and 4 bases from J, with 8 bases between. Here the CDR3 DNA reads TGCAGCGTTGAACAGGCGCCCACCGGGGAGCTGTTTTTT. It translates to CSVEQAPTGELFF.

The rearrangement uses TRBV7-9 and TRBJ2-5; 9 bases match TRBD2. Germline assignment: CDR1 SEHNR and CDR2 FQNEAQ (reference sequence). The CDR3 is 16 amino acids. Trimming at V came to 5 bases and at J to 5 bases, leaving 12 bases not matched to a gene. CDR3 residues: CASSDVAGADRETQYF. For the CDR3, the DNA is TGTGCCAGCAGCGATGTAGCGGGAGCCGACCGCGAGACCCAGTACTTC.

This chain joins TRBV30 and TRBJ1-1; D not resolved. The CDR3 has 13 amino acids. Trimming took 4 bases from V and 0 from J, leaving 9 bases between them. CDR1 is GTSNPN, CDR2 SVGIG, per germline (reference sequence). Here the CDR3 DNA reads TGTGCCTGGACAAGGGCGCTGAACACTGAAGCTTTCTTT. It specifies CAWTRALNTEAFF.